The next 3 T cell receptor beta chains were all read from a single sample in a study of cytomegalovirus exposure and HLA in healthy donors. Amplification used 60 Vbeta primers and 13 Jbeta primers. Measured with immunoSEQ multiplex PCR; TCRdb has only the in-frame clones, and not every one. This sample has 150,000 to 200,000 clones, with approximately 71% found just once. Material for sequencing was PBMCs. These TCRs come from a young man in good health and CMV-seropositive.

V usage is TRBV18 and J usage is TRBJ2-5; 12 bases line up with TRBD2. With the DNA end fitting TRBJ2-7 better, the J assignment may be wrong. Germline-derived CDR1 and CDR2 are KGHSH and LQKENI. The CDR3 runs to 15 residues. The CDR3 DNA reads as TGTGCCAGCTCACCGCGACTAGCGGGAGTTTACGAGCAGTACTTC. Amino acids: CASSPRLAGVYEQYF.

The chain is built from TRBV6-6 and TRBJ2-7, with 10 bases fitting TRBD1. CDR1 MNHNY and CDR2 SVGAGI come from the germline V gene (reference sequence). Trimming cost V 2 bases and J 2 bases; bases outside gene matches: 6. There are 16 residues in the CDR3. The chain's CDR3 is CASSYGETGGPYEQYF. DNA of the CDR3: TGTGCCAGCAGTTACGGTGAGACAGGGGGCCCCTACGAGCAGTACTTC.

Only a few counts were recorded for this clone. V gene TRBV10-3 combines with J gene TRBJ2-5, with 8 bases matching TRBD1. Germline V gives CDR1 ENHRY, CDR2 SYGVKD. CDR3 length equals 15 residues. V gave up 4 bases and J gave up 2 bases; unmatched junction bases: 6. The DNA for the CDR3 is TGTGCCATCAGTGGATACGGGACAGGACAAGAGACCCAGTACTTC. This sequence encodes CAISGYGTGQETQYF.